This passage covers 25 T cell receptor beta chains from one sample sequenced in a study of T cells in localized non-small cell lung cancer. Produced via immunoSEQ multiplex PCR; TCRdb's table is partial and in-frame only. The table lists almost 30,000 clones, 88% of them singletons. The sample consisted of peripheral blood, taken before any cancer treatment. These receptors came from a female donor of 60 years or more with stage III squamous cell lung carcinoma.

The chain recombines TRBV6-6 with TRBJ1-5, with 7 bases aligning to TRBD1. V shed 2 bases, J shed 5 bases, and the junction held 3 bases outside the gene matches. From germline, CDR1 is MNHNY and CDR2 SVGAGI (reference sequence). The CDR3 covers 14 residues. CDR3 nucleotides: TGTGCCAGCAGTTACAACAGGGGAGATCAGCCCCAGCATTTT. It encodes CASSYNRGDQPQHF.

The chain has TRBV28 and TRBJ1-2; TRBD1 matches at 10 bases. Looked up from germline, CDR1 is MDHEN and CDR2 is SYDVKM. V lost 5 bases to trimming and J lost 4 bases; unmatched junction nucleotides: 4. The CDR3 extends over 14 amino acids. The CDR3 spells CASSMTGGTYGYTF. CDR3 nucleotide sequence: TGTGCCAGCAGTATGACAGGGGGCACCTATGGCTACACCTTC.

This clone is medium-sized by share. V is TRBV11-3 and J is TRBJ2-2, with D possibly being TRBD1 or TRBD2 (5 bases each). Trimming took off 2 bases at V and 6 bases at J, with 7 bases between the two ends. The CDR3 runs to 13 residues. The V gene's germline CDR1 is SGHNT and CDR2 YENEEA. CDR3 in DNA: TGTGCCAGCAGCTTAAGGGACCCCGGGGAGCTGTTTTTT. Amino acid sequence: CASSLRDPGELFF. Full variable domain (outside the CDR3, taken from reference TRBV11-3 and TRBJ2-2): EAGVVQSPRYKIIEKKQPVAFWCNPISGHNTLYWYLQNLGQGPELLIRYENEEAVDDSQLPKDRFSAERLKGVDSTLKIQPAELGDSAVYLCASSLRDPGELFFGEGSRLTVL.

The rearrangement joins TRBV7-8 to TRBJ2-6, with TRBD2 as a possible D gene (5 bases). V lost 5 bases and J lost 0, with 14 bases in between. The CDR3 totals 17 residues. Germline assignment: CDR1 SGHVS and CDR2 FQNEAQ. The CDR3 spells CASSLLGGFSGANVLTF. Written as DNA, the CDR3 is TGTGCCAGCAGCCTTTTGGGCGGGTTCTCTGGGGCCAACGTCCTGACTTTC.

The chain recombines TRBV30 with TRBJ1-6, with TRBD1 as a possible D gene (6 bases). Germline CDR1 reads GTSNPN; CDR2 reads SVGIG (reference sequence). This CDR3 is built from 15 residues. V was clipped by 3 bases and J by 10 bases, with 19 bases between them. The CDR3 coding sequence is TGTGCCTGGAGGGAGGACAGAAATTCTGTCTCACCCCTCCACTTT. Translated, it gives CAWREDRNSVSPLHF.

This clone was seen only once. The genes are TRBV6-6 and TRBJ2-1, with D maybe TRBD2 (5 bases). The ends were cut back, 4 bases at V and 5 bases at J, with 12 bases in the middle. Germline V gene lookup returns CDR1 MNHNY and CDR2 SVGAGI (reference sequence). CDR3 length equals 14 residues. Here the CDR3 reads CASSFRGLDNEQFF. The CDR3 nucleotides read TGTGCCAGCAGTTTCCGGGGTCTCGACAATGAGCAGTTCTTC.

The chain uses TRBV2 and TRBJ1-1; D unresolved. Trimming pared 6 bases from V and 4 bases from J, leaving 15 bases between. This CDR3 is 14 amino acids long. The germline CDR1 and CDR2 sequences are SNHLY and FYNNEI. CDR3 loop: CASSLRTRGTEAFF. The CDR3 DNA sequence: TGTGCCAGCAGCTTGAGAACCCGCGGCACTGAAGCTTTCTTT.

The chain joins TRBV7-8 to TRBJ1-2; D is unclear. V was cut by 3 bases and J by 5 bases, with 16 bases left in between. Germline V gene lookup returns CDR1 SGHVS and CDR2 FQNEAQ. The CDR3 spans 15 residues. The CDR3 DNA reads TGTGCCAGCAGCTTGGTGGCGGGCGCCGGGTATGGCTACACCTTC. This sequence encodes CASSLVAGAGYGYTF.

V is TRBV6-5 and J is TRBJ2-7; 8 bases map to TRBD2. V shed 3 bases, J shed 2 bases, and the junction held 3 bases outside the gene matches. CDR1 is MNHEY, CDR2 SVGAGI, per germline. The length of the CDR3 is 14 residues. The CDR3 DNA reads as TGTGCCAGCAGTTATAGCGGGGCCGCCTACGAGCAGTACTTC. It yields the protein CASSYSGAAYEQYF.

The chain is built from TRBV6-1 and TRBJ2-7, with TRBD2 identical over 13 bases. Germline V gives CDR1 MNHNS, CDR2 SASEGT. The V segment lost 4 bases and the J segment 2 bases; nucleotides outside the gene matches: 5. The CDR3 totals 16 residues. This CDR3 is CASSAGLAGRAYEQYF. The CDR3, as DNA: TGTGCCAGCAGTGCGGGACTAGCGGGAAGGGCCTACGAGCAGTACTTC.

The chain uses TRBV11-1 and TRBJ1-1; weak D call: TRBD1 (6 bases). V lost 2 bases to trimming and J lost 3 bases, with 16 bases between them. Per germline, CDR1 SGHAT and CDR2 FQDESV (reference sequence). The CDR3 runs to 16 residues. The CDR3 sequence: CASSLSTGWWDTEAFF. In nucleotides, the CDR3 is TGTGCCAGCAGCTTATCCACAGGGTGGTGGGACACTGAAGCTTTCTTT.

The chain couples TRBV5-1 to TRBJ1-2, with no clear D. Germline loops: CDR1 SGHRS, CDR2 YFSETQ. The germline V and J ends were trimmed by 4 bases and 6 bases, with 13 bases remaining between them. This CDR3 is built from 13 residues. Written as DNA, the CDR3 is TGCGCCAGCAGCGCGGCATTAACGGATGGCTACACCTTC. Translation gives CASSAALTDGYTF.

The V and J genes are TRBV2 and TRBJ1-2, with a tentative D call TRBD1 (5 bases). CDR3 length: 15 amino acids. CDR1 SNHLY and CDR2 FYNNEI come from the germline V gene. Trimming stripped 6 bases from V and 4 bases from J, with 18 bases between. The CDR3 region has the DNA TGTGCCAGCAGAAGCGGGACCGTCATCACCTATGGCTACACCTTC. Translation gives CASRSGTVITYGYTF.

The chain combines TRBV27 with TRBJ1-1; D gene unclear. V was shortened by 3 bases and J by 6 bases, with 17 bases between the two germline ends. The CDR3 spans 15 residues. Germline V CDR1 and CDR2: MNHEY, SMNVEV (reference sequence). The CDR3 region has the DNA TGTGCCAGCAGTTTCCGGAGGGTATTTATTCCTGAAGCTTTCTTT. This encodes CASSFRRVFIPEAFF.

The chain is built from TRBV11-3 and TRBJ1-1, with D perhaps TRBD1 (5 bases). Germline loops: CDR1 SGHNT, CDR2 YENEEA. V was clipped by 5 bases and J by 5 bases, with 12 bases between them. There are 13 residues in the CDR3. DNA of the CDR3: TGTGCCAGCAGCCAGGGATGGGGGACTGAAGCTTTCTTT. Translation gives CASSQGWGTEAFF.

The chain links TRBV7-2 to TRBJ1-2; 7 bases are shared with TRBD1. CDR1 and CDR2 from the germline V gene are SGHTA and FQGNSA. The CDR3 totals 15 residues. Germline trimming cut 5 bases from V and 2 bases from J; bases unmatched to any gene: 8. The CDR3 DNA reads TGTGCCAGCAGCCCCCAAGGGACAGTAAACTATGGCTACACCTTC. Translating gives CASSPQGTVNYGYTF.

The chain has TRBV18 and TRBJ1-5, with TRBD1 matching over 7 bases. Germline loops: CDR1 KGHSH, CDR2 LQKENI. Germline trimming cut 4 bases from V and 0 bases from J; bases unmatched to any gene: 6. The CDR3 contains 16 residues. CDR3: CASSRETGISNQPQHF. For the CDR3, the DNA is TGTGCCAGCTCACGAGAGACAGGGATTAGCAATCAGCCCCAGCATTTT.

J is TRBJ2-3 and V is TRBV7-9; unclear D gene. CDR1 is SEHNR and CDR2 is FQNEAQ in the germline V gene (reference sequence). V lost 3 bases, J lost 4 bases, and 8 bases lay in between. The length of the CDR3 is 13 residues. This CDR3 is CASSLASADTQYF. CDR3 DNA sequence: TGTGCCAGCAGCTTGGCTAGTGCAGATACGCAGTATTTT.

The chain uses TRBV2 and TRBJ2-2, with 9 nucleotides matching TRBD2. The CDR3 loop spans 16 amino acids. In germline, CDR1 is SNHLY, CDR2 FYNNEI. J gave up 1 base and V 2 bases, and 2 bases lay outside the gene matches. The CDR3 bases are TGTGCCAGCAGTGAAAGACTAGCGGTGAACACCGGGGAGCTGTTTTTT. The encoded protein is CASSERLAVNTGELFF.

The chain combines TRBV10-3 with TRBJ1-3, with D possibly matching TRBD1 (5 bases). Per the germline V gene, CDR1 is ENHRY and CDR2 is SYGVKD. V was cut by 5 bases and J by 0 bases, with 14 bases left in between. The CDR3 runs 16 residues. CDR3 sequence: CAISPQVWSSGNTIYF. CDR3 coding DNA: TGTGCCATCAGTCCACAGGTCTGGAGCTCTGGAAACACCATATATTTT.

This sequence joins TRBV7-8 and TRBJ2-7; 10 bases fit TRBD1. After removal of 4 bases from V and 9 bases from J, the junction contained 12 bases not matched to a gene. The CDR3 spans 15 residues. The germline V gene encodes CDR1 SGHVS and CDR2 FQNEAQ. The CDR3 DNA sequence: TGTGCCAGCAGCTCTGCGGACAGGGGGGGCAGAGGGCAGTACTTC. This gives the protein CASSSADRGGRGQYF.

V gene TRBV5-6 combines with J gene TRBJ2-1, with 12 positions matching TRBD2. V was pared by 2 bases and J by 4 bases, with 7 bases of the junction left unmatched. Germline CDR1 reads SGHDT; CDR2 reads YYEEEE. The CDR3 has 17 residues. The CDR3 sequence: CASSLALGLAGYNEQFF. CDR3 DNA: TGTGCCAGCAGCTTAGCCCTTGGACTAGCGGGGTACAATGAGCAGTTCTTC.

The chain links TRBV5-6 to TRBJ1-3; 9 bases align to TRBD1. From germline, CDR1 is SGHDT and CDR2 YYEEEE. The CDR3 is 16 residues long. Trimming removed 4 bases from V and 4 bases from J; junction bases left unmatched: 9. In DNA form, the CDR3 reads TGTGCCAGCAGCCAACAGGGGGCCCAGTTCGGAAACACCATATATTTT. Translated, it gives CASSQQGAQFGNTIYF.

The count of this clone is one. The chain links TRBV28 to TRBJ1-1; D ambiguous. V lost 5 bases and J lost 4, with 17 bases in between. The germline V gene has CDR1 MDHEN and CDR2 SYDVKM. The CDR3 runs to 15 residues. DNA of the CDR3: TGTGCCAGCAGTAAGGGCGGTTATGACGGCACTGAAGCTTTCTTT. It translates to CASSKGGYDGTEAFF. Drawing the rest from reference TRBV28 and TRBJ1-1, the complete variable domain is DVKVTQSSRYLVKRTGEKVFLECVQDMDHENMFWYRQDPGLGLRLIYFSYDVKMKEKGDIPEGYSVSREKKERFSLILESASTNQTSMYLCASSKGGYDGTEAFFGQGTRLTVV.

The chain recombines TRBV7-2 with TRBJ2-2, with TRBD1 matching over 9 bases. Looked up from germline, CDR1 is SGHTA and CDR2 is FQGNSA. V was clipped by 6 bases and J by 0 bases; unmatched bases: 2. This CDR3 has 15 amino acids. CDR3 bases: TGTGCCAGCAGTGACAGGGGGGCGAACACCGGGGAGCTGTTTTTT. Translating gives CASSDRGANTGELFF.